This TCR beta chain came from a study of cytomegalovirus exposure and HLA in healthy donors. The method was immunoSEQ multiplex PCR; TCRdb's version includes in-frame clones alone and lacks a portion of them. The repertoire holds about 120,000 clones, with about 83% as singletons. The V gene lost 5 bases and the J gene lost 3 bases, with 14 bases spanning the gap. The CDR3 spans 14 residues. CDR1 and CDR2 (germline): MNHEY, SVGAGI. The source material was PBMCs. This chain connects TRBV6-5 to TRBJ2-7; D may be TRBD1 (6 bases). This TCR came from a woman in her twenties or thirties in good health and CMV-seronegative. The CDR3 DNA follows: TGTGCCAGCAGTCCAGGGGTAAGGAGCTACGAGCAGTACTTC. Its translation: CASSPGVRSYEQYF.